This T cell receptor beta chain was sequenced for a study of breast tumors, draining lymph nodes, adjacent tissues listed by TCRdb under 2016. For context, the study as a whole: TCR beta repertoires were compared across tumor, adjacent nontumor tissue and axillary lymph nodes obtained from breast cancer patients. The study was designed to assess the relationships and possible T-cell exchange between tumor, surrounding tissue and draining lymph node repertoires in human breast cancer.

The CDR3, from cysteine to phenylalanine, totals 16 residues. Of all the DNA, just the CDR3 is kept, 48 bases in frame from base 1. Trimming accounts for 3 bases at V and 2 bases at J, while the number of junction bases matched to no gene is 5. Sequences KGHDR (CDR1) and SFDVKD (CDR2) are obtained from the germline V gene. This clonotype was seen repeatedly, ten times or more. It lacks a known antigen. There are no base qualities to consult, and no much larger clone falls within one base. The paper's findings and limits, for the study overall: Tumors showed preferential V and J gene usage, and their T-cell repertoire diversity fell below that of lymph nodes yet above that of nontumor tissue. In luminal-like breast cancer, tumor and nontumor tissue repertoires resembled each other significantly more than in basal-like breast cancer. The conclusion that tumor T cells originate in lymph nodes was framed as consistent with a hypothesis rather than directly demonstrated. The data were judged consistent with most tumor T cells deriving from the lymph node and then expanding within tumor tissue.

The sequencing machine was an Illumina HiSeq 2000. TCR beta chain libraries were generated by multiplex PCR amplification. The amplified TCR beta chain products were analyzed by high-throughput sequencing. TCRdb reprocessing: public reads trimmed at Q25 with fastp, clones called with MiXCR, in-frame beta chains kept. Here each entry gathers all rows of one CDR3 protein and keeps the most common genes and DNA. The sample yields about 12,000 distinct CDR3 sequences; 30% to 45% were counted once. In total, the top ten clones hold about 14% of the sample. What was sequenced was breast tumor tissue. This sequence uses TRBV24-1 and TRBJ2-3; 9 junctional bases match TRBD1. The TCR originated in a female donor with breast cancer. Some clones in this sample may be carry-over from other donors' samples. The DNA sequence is TGTGCCACCAGTGATCGACAGGGGGTCTTCACAGATACGCAGTATTTT. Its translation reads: CATSDRQGVFTDTQYF.